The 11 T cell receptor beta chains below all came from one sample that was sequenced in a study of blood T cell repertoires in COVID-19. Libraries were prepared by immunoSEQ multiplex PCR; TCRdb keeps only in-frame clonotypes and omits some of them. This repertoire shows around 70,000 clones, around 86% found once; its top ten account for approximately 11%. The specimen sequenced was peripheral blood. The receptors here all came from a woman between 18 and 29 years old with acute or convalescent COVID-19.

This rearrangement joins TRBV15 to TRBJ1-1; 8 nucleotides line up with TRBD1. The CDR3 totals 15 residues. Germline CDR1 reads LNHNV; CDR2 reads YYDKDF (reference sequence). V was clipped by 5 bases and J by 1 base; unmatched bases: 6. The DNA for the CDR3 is TGTGCCACCAGCGAGACAGGGGTGGGGAACACTGAAGCTTTCTTT. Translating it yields CATSETGVGNTEAFF.

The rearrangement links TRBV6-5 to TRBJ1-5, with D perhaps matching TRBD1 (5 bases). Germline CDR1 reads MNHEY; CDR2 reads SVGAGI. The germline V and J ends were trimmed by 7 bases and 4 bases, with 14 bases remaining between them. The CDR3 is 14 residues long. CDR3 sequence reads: CASTHRFENQPQHF. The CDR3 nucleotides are TGTGCCAGCACGCACAGGTTCGAGAATCAGCCCCAGCATTTT.

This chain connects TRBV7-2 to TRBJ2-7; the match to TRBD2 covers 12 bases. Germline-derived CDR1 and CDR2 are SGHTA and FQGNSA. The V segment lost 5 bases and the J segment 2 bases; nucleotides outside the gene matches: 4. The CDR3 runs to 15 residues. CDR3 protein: CASSQRLAGAYEQYF. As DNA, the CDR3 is TGTGCCAGCAGCCAAAGACTAGCGGGGGCCTACGAGCAGTACTTC.

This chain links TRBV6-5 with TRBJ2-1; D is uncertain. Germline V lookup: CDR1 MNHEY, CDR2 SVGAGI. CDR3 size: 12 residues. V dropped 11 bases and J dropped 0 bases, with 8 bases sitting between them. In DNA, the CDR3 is TGTGCCTCGCGCCTCTCCTACAATGAGCAGTTCTTC. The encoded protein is CASRLSYNEQFF.

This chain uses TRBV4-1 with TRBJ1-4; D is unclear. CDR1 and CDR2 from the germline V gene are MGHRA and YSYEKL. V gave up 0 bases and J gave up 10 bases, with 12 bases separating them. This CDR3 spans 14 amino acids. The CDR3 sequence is CASSQDLLEGKLFF. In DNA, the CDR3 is TGCGCCAGCAGCCAAGATCTCCTCGAGGGAAAACTGTTTTTT.

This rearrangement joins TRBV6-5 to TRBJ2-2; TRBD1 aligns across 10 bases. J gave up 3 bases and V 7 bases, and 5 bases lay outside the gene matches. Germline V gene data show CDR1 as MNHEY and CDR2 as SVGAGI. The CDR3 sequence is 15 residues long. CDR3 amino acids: CASKADRGHTGELFF. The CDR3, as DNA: TGTGCCAGCAAAGCCGACAGGGGGCACACCGGGGAGCTGTTTTTT.

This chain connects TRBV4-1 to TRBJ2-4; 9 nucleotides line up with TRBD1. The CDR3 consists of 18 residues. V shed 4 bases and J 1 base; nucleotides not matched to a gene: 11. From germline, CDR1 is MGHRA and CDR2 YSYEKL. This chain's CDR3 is CASSRVQQGAGAKNIQYF. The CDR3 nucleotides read TGCGCCAGCAGCCGCGTACAACAGGGGGCTGGGGCCAAAAACATTCAGTACTTC.

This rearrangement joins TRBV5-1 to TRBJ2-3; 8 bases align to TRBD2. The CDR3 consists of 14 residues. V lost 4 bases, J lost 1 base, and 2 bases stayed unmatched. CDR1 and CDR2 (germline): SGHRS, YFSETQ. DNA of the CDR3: TGCGCCAGCAGCCCGACTAGCGGCACAGATACGCAGTATTTT. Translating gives CASSPTSGTDTQYF.

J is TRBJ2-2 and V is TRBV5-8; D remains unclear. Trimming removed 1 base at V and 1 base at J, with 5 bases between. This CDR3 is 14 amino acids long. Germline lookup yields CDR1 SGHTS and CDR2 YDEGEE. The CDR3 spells CASSLFGNTGELFF. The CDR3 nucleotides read TGTGCCAGCAGCTTGTTCGGGAACACCGGGGAGCTGTTTTTT. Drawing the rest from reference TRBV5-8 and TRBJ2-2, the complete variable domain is EAGVTQSPTHLIKTRGQQATLRCSPISGHTSVYWYQQALGLGLQFLLWYDEGEERNRGNFPPRFSGRQFPNYSSELNVNALELEDSALYLCASSLFGNTGELFFGEGSRLTVL.

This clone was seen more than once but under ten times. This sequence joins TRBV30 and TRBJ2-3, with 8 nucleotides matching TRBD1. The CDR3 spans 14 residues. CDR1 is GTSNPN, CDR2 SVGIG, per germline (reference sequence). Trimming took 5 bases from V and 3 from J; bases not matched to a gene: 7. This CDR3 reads CAWLGQGGTDTQYF. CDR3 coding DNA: TGTGCCTGGCTAGGACAGGGAGGAACAGATACGCAGTATTTT.

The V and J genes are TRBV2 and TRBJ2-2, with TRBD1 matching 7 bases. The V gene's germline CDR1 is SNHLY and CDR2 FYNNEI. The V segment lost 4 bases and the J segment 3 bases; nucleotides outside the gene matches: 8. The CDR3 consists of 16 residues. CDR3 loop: CASSVGQGVYTGELFF. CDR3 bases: TGTGCCAGCAGTGTTGGCCAGGGGGTTTACACCGGGGAGCTGTTTTTT.